The 5 T cell receptor beta chains below come from one sample, sequenced in a study of blood T cell repertoires in COVID-19. Assay used: immunoSEQ multiplex PCR; TCRdb lists only in-frame clones, some missing. The profile shows 60,000 to 90,000 clones, less than 90% of them singletons. Material: peripheral blood. These TCRs come from a human donor in a cohort sampled during active COVID-19.

The genes are TRBV6-2 or TRBV6-3 and TRBJ2-7, with D maybe TRBD2 (5 bases). V lost 5 bases to trimming and J lost 3 bases, with 26 bases between them. The CDR3 loop spans 18 amino acids. From germline, CDR1 is MNHEY and CDR2 SVGEGT. The CDR3 DNA sequence: TGTGCCAGCAGTCCAGACTTGAGCGGAGGCCCTGCAAACTACGAGCAGTACTTC. It yields the protein CASSPDLSGGPANYEQYF.

The chain has TRBV28 and TRBJ1-2, with 7 nucleotides matching TRBD1. J was trimmed by 4 bases and V by 8 bases; bases with no gene match: 10. The CDR3 is 14 amino acids. The germline CDR1 and CDR2 sequences are MDHEN and SYDVKM. CDR3 nucleotides: TGTGCCAGCGGAGACAGGGCGTCGGGCTATGGCTACACCTTC. As protein: CASGDRASGYGYTF.

This clone was seen at least ten times. V and J are TRBV7-9 and TRBJ1-2, with 11 bases aligning to TRBD1. Germline V gives CDR1 SEHNR, CDR2 FQNEAQ (reference sequence). The CDR3 extends over 16 amino acids. Losses at the gene ends were 3 bases for V and 7 bases for J; bases not matched to a gene: 10. The CDR3 protein is CASSLGQGVDTGGYTF. For the CDR3, the DNA is TGTGCCAGCAGCTTGGGACAGGGGGTTGATACTGGTGGCTACACCTTC.

This rearrangement joins TRBV3-1 (or the pseudogene TRBV3-2) to TRBJ2-7; 9 bases map to TRBD1. Germline loops: CDR1 LGHDT, CDR2 YNNKEL (reference sequence). The CDR3 length is 17 residues. Trimming cost V 0 bases and J 5 bases; bases outside gene matches: 11. In DNA, the CDR3 is TGTGCCAGCAGCCAAGATGGATATACGGGACAGGGCAACGAGCAGTACTTC. Amino acid sequence: CASSQDGYTGQGNEQYF.

The rearrangement links TRBV2 to TRBJ2-3; 12 bases map to TRBD1. V shed 7 bases and J 1 base; nucleotides not matched to a gene: 12. In germline, CDR1 is SNHLY, CDR2 FYNNEI. The CDR3 has 18 amino acids. The CDR3 loop reads CASTEGTGGIVRTDTQYF. CDR3 DNA: TGTGCCAGCACCGAGGGGACAGGGGGCATTGTTCGCACAGATACGCAGTATTTT.